The 22 T cell receptor beta chains below come from one sample, sequenced in a study of T cells in Graves' hyperthyroidism and ophthalmopathy (dated by TCRdb to the late 2010s). The library was generated by multiplex PCR. This sample was sequenced with an Illumina HiSeq 2000. Amplification of TCR beta CDR3 regions was carried out from RNA transcripts. The first round of RT-PCR for the TCR CDR3 was performed with the HTBI primer set and the Qiagen OneStep RT-PCR kit. TCRdb reprocessing: public reads trimmed at Q25 with fastp, clones called with MiXCR, in-frame beta chains kept. Rows are unified per CDR3 protein, each entry keeping the most common DNA and genes. In this sample the table shows around 350,000 distinct CDR3 sequences, less than 20% of which occur a single time. In total, the top ten clones hold 25% to 35% of the sample. Sequenced input: blood. All receptors derive from a woman aged 18-35 years with Graves' hyperthyroidism that later progressed to Graves' ophthalmopathy.

This clonotype turned up a few times. The rearrangement uses TRBV24-1 and TRBJ2-1, with 8 positions matching TRBD2. The CDR3 has 18 residues. The V gene's germline CDR1 is KGHDR and CDR2 SFDVKD. The V gene end was trimmed by 4 bases and the J gene end by 7 bases; junction bases not matched to a gene: 17. The CDR3 DNA follows: TGTGCCACCAGTGACCCCCCCCGGAGCGGGAGTTCGCGAAATGAGCAGTTCTTC. This encodes CATSDPPRSGSSRNEQFF.

This clonotype was recorded a few times. The V gene is TRBV5-1, the J gene TRBJ1-6, with D uncertain. Germline V lookup: CDR1 SGHRS, CDR2 YFSETQ. V was shortened by 0 bases and J by 8 bases, with 12 bases between the two germline ends. The CDR3 is made up of 15 amino acids. CDR3 protein: CASSLDTLGHSPLHF. The CDR3 DNA follows: TGCGCCAGCAGCTTGGACACCCTGGGCCATTCACCCCTCCACTTT.

The table lists this clonotype with a count of one. For the CDR3, the DNA is TGTGCCTGGAGTGGACTGAGACAGGGCGCTACCTCTGGGGCCAACGTCCTGACTTTC. Translating it yields CAWSGLRQGATSGANVLTF. The rearrangement uses TRBV30 and TRBJ2-6, with 7 bases fitting TRBD1. The CDR3 is 19 residues long. CDR1 and CDR2 from the germline V gene are GTSNPN and SVGIG (reference sequence). The trim removed 1 base at V and 0 bases at J, leaving 12 bases unmatched.

This clonotype was detected ten times or more. The V call is TRBV2, the J call TRBJ1-5, with D possibly TRBD1 on 6 matching bases. The CDR3 is made up of 15 amino acids. Looked up from germline, CDR1 is SNHLY and CDR2 is FYNNEI. Trimming removed 8 bases from V and 2 bases from J, with 16 bases in between. The CDR3 DNA is TGTGCCAGCCAAAGGACAGTCCTAGGCAATCAGCCCCAGCATTTT. The encoded protein is CASQRTVLGNQPQHF.

The rearrangement links TRBV7-9 to TRBJ1-6; D unclear. CDR1 is SEHNR, CDR2 FQNEAQ, per germline (reference sequence). Trimming removed 8 bases at V and 4 bases at J, with 6 bases between. The CDR3 covers 12 residues. CDR3 bases: TGTGCCAGCGCGGAGTATAATTCACCCCTCCACTTT. Protein product: CASAEYNSPLHF.

This clonotype was detected many times. The chain couples TRBV20-1 to TRBJ2-1; D is unclear. The CDR3 spans 13 residues. Germline-derived CDR1 and CDR2 are DFQATT and SNEGSKA (reference sequence). The V end was cut by 1 base, the J end by 3 bases, with 7 bases between. The CDR3 bases are TGCAGTGCTAGAGTCTTGGACTACAATGAGCAGTTCTTC. Protein sequence: CSARVLDYNEQFF.

This clonotype has ten or more counts. V gene TRBV20-1 combines with J gene TRBJ2-5, with TRBD1 matching 7 bases. CDR3 length equals 16 residues. With 2 bases clipped from V and 5 bases from J, the junction kept 14 bases outside the gene matches. Germline-derived CDR1 and CDR2 are DFQATT and SNEGSKA (reference sequence). CDR3 nucleotide sequence: TGCAGTGCTAGATCATCCCACAGACAGGGCAACGAGACCCAGTACTTC. It codes for CSARSSHRQGNETQYF.

The rearrangement links TRBV6-1 to TRBJ1-5; D call uncertain. V lost 7 bases, J lost 4 bases, and 11 bases lay in between. The CDR3 is 13 residues long. The V gene's germline CDR1 is MNHNS and CDR2 SASEGT. CDR3 sequence reads: CASNDLSNQPQHF. The CDR3 DNA sequence: TGTGCCAGCAACGACCTTTCGAATCAGCCCCAGCATTTT.

Worth noting for this clonotype: Possible read error: a much larger clone is one base away. V is TRBV7-9 and J is TRBJ2-3, with D possibly matching TRBD2 (5 bases). The germline gives CDR1 SEHNR, CDR2 FQNEAQ (reference sequence). V lost 11 bases and J 2 bases, leaving 11 bases between the germline ends. The CDR3 spans 12 residues. CDR3 loop: CAGWRFTDTQYF. The CDR3 DNA is TGTGCCGGTTGGAGGTTCACAGATACGCAGTATTTT.

At least ten counts were recorded for this clonotype. The rearrangement links TRBV4-1 to TRBJ2-7, with TRBD2 matching over 7 bases. Germline V CDR1 and CDR2: MGHRA, YSYEKL. The CDR3 contains 16 residues. Trimming at V came to 0 bases and at J to 4 bases, leaving 9 bases not matched to a gene. CDR3 coding DNA: TGCGCCAGCAGCCAAGATCTCATGTCCGGGGGGTACGAGCAGTACTTC. This encodes CASSQDLMSGGYEQYF.

This clonotype was recorded a few times. The chain uses TRBV18 and TRBJ2-3; 8 bases align to TRBD2. V lost 4 bases and J lost 0; bases outside the gene matches: 18. The CDR3 spans 20 residues. CDR1 and CDR2 from the germline V gene are KGHSH and LQKENI. CDR3 nucleotides: TGTGCCAGCTCACTTAGATCCGGGACTAGGAGCCTAACTAGCACAGATACGCAGTATTTT. Translation: CASSLRSGTRSLTSTDTQYF.

This clonotype was counted ten times or more. The chain carries TRBV2 and TRBJ1-1; D gene unclear. The CDR3 extends over 13 amino acids. Trimming shortened V by 8 bases and J by 0 bases, and 10 bases separated the two germline ends. Germline values: CDR1 SNHLY, CDR2 FYNNEI. CDR3 DNA: TGTGCCAGCTTTGGACGGTTGAACACTGAAGCTTTCTTT. It yields the protein CASFGRLNTEAFF.

This sequence joins TRBV19 and TRBJ1-2; no reliable D call. The CDR3 spans 12 residues. Germline lookup yields CDR1 LNHDA and CDR2 SQIVND (reference sequence). The V end lost 3 bases, the J end lost 8 bases, and 10 bases lay between the germline ends. CDR3 protein: CASSIGERGYTF. In nucleotides, the CDR3 is TGTGCCAGTAGTATTGGGGAAAGGGGCTACACCTTC.

V usage is TRBV29-1 and J usage is TRBJ1-2; no clear D. The length of the CDR3 is 13 residues. Germline CDR1 reads SQVTM; CDR2 reads ANQGSEA. Trimming shortened V by 7 bases and J by 3 bases, and 15 bases separated the two germline ends. CDR3 DNA: TGCAGCGACCTTCCAGAGCACGACTATGGCTACACCTTC. Its translation is CSDLPEHDYGYTF. The whole variable domain, remainder taken from reference TRBV29-1 and TRBJ1-2, is SAVISQKPSRDICQRGTSLTIQCQVDSQVTMMFWYRQQPGQSLTLIATANQGSEATYESGFVIDKFPISRPNLTFSTLTVSNMSPEDSSIYLCSDLPEHDYGYTFGSGTRLTVV.

This clonotype was counted a few times. The CDR3 sequence: CASSPGLAGNLNEQFF. In nucleotides, the CDR3 is TGTGCCAGCAGCCCAGGACTAGCGGGGAATCTGAATGAGCAGTTCTTC. The rearrangement joins TRBV9 to TRBJ2-1, with 12 bases that match TRBD2. This CDR3 has 16 residues. The V gene's germline CDR1 is SGDLS and CDR2 YYNGEE. V dropped 4 bases and J dropped 7; count of bases not matched to a gene: 9.

This clonotype was seen more than once but under ten times. The chain is built from TRBV20-1 and TRBJ2-1, with 10 bases matching TRBD2. In germline, CDR1 is DFQATT, CDR2 SNEGSKA (reference sequence). V trimming: 3 bases; J trimming: 2 bases; junction bases outside the gene matches: 13. The CDR3 runs 18 residues. Written as DNA, the CDR3 is TGCAGTGCTAGCGGATATACTAGCGGGAAATCAACCTACAATGAGCAGTTCTTC. Its translation: CSASGYTSGKSTYNEQFF.

The table lists this clonotype with many counts. This chain links TRBV6-2 or TRBV6-3 with TRBJ2-7; 11 nucleotides align to TRBD2. V gave up 2 bases and J gave up 5 bases; unmatched junction bases: 11. The CDR3 is made up of 17 amino acids. CDR1 is MNHEY and CDR2 is SVGEGT in the germline V gene. CDR3 amino acids: CASSYPRTSGLFHEQYF. The DNA for the CDR3 is TGTGCCAGCAGTTACCCACGGACTAGCGGGCTATTCCACGAGCAGTACTTC.

This clonotype was seen ten or more times. The rearrangement uses TRBV18 and TRBJ2-7; 7 bases agree with TRBD2. The CDR3 is 16 amino acids. After removal of 1 base from V and 2 bases from J, the junction contained 8 bases not matched to a gene. Germline assignment: CDR1 KGHSH and CDR2 LQKENI. CDR3 amino acids: CASSPLTGRSPYEQYF. The CDR3 region has the DNA TGTGCCAGCTCACCACTCACCGGGAGGAGTCCCTACGAGCAGTACTTC.

Concerning this clonotype: An end of the junction does not agree with germline; a read error may underlie this. This chain links TRBV27 with TRBJ1-4; TRBD1 is a possible D gene (6 bases). CDR3 length: 14 residues. The germline V gene encodes CDR1 MNHEY and CDR2 SMNVEV (reference sequence). CDR3 sequence (DNA): TGTGTCAGCAGTTTCAGGGGAACTAATGAAAAACTGTTTTTT. Translating gives CVSSFRGTNEKLFF.

This clonotype was detected only a few times. This chain connects TRBV9 to TRBJ2-2; 7 bases fit TRBD1. Germline lookup yields CDR1 SGDLS and CDR2 YYNGEE. V was clipped by 3 bases and J by 2 bases; unmatched bases: 10. This CDR3 is 17 amino acids long. DNA of the CDR3: TGTGCCAGCAGCGACGGACTCGCAGGGGGAAACACCGGGGAGCTGTTTTTT. This codes for CASSDGLAGGNTGELFF. The whole variable domain, filled in from reference TRBV9 and TRBJ2-2, reads DSGVTQTPKHLITATGQRVTLRCSPRSGDLSVYWYQQSLDQGLQFLIQYYNGEERAKGNILERFSAQQFPDLHSELNLSSLELGDSALYFCASSDGLAGGNTGELFFGEGSRLTVL.

This clonotype came up many times. This rearrangement joins TRBV3-1 to TRBJ2-5; 7 bases match TRBD2. With V trimmed by 3 bases and J by 2 bases, 3 bases remained unmatched. Germline V gene sequence: CDR1 LGHDT, CDR2 YNNKEL (reference sequence). The CDR3 is 14 amino acids. As DNA, the CDR3 is TGTGCCAGCAGCCATCCGCGGGGGCAAGAGACCCAGTACTTC. Translated: CASSHPRGQETQYF.

This clonotype has ten or more counts. The chain combines TRBV20-1 with TRBJ2-1, with a tentative D call TRBD1 (5 bases). Looked up from germline, CDR1 is DFQATT and CDR2 is SNEGSKA (reference sequence). CDR3 size: 16 residues. V shed 2 bases and J shed 0 bases, with 14 bases lying between them. The CDR3, as DNA: TGCAGTGCTAGATTGAAACAGGCTAGCTCCTACAATGAGCAGTTCTTC. It is translated as CSARLKQASSYNEQFF.